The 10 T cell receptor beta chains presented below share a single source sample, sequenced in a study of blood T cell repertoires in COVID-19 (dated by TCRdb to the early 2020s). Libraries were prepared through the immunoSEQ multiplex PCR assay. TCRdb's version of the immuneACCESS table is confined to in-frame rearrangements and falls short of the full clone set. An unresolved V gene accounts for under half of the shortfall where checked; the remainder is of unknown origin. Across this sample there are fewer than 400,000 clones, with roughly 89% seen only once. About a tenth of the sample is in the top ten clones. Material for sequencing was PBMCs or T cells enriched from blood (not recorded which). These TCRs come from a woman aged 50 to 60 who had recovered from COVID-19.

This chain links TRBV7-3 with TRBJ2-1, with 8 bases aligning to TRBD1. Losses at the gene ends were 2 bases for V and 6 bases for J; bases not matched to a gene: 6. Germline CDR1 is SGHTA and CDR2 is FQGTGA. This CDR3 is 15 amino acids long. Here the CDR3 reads CASSLAGGAPNEQFF. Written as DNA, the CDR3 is TGTGCCAGCAGCTTAGCAGGGGGCGCCCCCAATGAGCAGTTCTTC.

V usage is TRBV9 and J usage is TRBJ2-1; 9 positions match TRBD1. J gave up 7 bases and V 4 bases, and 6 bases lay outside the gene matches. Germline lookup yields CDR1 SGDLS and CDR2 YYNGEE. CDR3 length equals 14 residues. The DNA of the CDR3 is TGTGCCAGCAGCTCCGGGACAGGGTATAATGAGCAGTTCTTC. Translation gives CASSSGTGYNEQFF.

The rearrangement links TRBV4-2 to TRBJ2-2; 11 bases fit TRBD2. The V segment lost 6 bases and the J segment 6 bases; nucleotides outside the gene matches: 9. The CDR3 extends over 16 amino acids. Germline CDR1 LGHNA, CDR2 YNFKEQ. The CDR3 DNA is TGTGCCAGCAGATTTGCTAGCGGGGGGACCTCCGGGGAGCTGTTTTTT. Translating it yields CASRFASGGTSGELFF.

This CDR3 reads CASSSRQMNTEAFF. CDR3 DNA sequence: TGTGCCAGCAGTTCCCGACAGATGAACACTGAAGCTTTCTTT. This sequence joins TRBV28 and TRBJ1-1; the D gene is possibly TRBD1 (5 bases). This CDR3 spans 14 amino acids. With 4 bases removed from V and 0 bases from J, the gap between germline ends came to 9 bases. CDR1 is MDHEN, CDR2 SYDVKM, per germline.

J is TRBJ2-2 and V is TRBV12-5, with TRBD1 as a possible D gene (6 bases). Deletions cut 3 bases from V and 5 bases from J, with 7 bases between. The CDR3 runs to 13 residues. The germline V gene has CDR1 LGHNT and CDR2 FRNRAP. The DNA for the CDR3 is TGTGCTAGTGGTTTAGGGGGAACCGGGGAGCTGTTTTTT. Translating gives CASGLGGTGELFF.

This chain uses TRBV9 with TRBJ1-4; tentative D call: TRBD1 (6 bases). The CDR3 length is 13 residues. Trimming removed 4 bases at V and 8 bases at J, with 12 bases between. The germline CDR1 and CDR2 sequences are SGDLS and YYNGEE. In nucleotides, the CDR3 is TGTGCCAGCAGCTCAGGGGTTTTCGAAAAACTGTTTTTT. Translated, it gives CASSSGVFEKLFF.

CDR3 loop: CASHIRSTTSNQPQHF. In DNA, the CDR3 is TGTGCCAGCCACATACGGTCGACAACGTCCAATCAGCCCCAGCATTTT. The V gene is TRBV19, the J gene TRBJ1-5, with D unresolved. V was shortened by 9 bases and J by 3 bases, with 21 bases between the two germline ends. The germline V gene has CDR1 LNHDA and CDR2 SQIVND (reference sequence). The CDR3 runs to 16 residues. The variable domain in full, with the rest retrieved from reference TRBV19 and TRBJ1-5, is DGGITQSPKYLFRKEGQNVTLSCEQNLNHDAMYWYRQDPGQGLRLIYYSQIVNDFQKGDIAEGYSVSREKKESFPLTVTSAQKNPTAFYLCASHIRSTTSNQPQHFGDGTRLSIL.

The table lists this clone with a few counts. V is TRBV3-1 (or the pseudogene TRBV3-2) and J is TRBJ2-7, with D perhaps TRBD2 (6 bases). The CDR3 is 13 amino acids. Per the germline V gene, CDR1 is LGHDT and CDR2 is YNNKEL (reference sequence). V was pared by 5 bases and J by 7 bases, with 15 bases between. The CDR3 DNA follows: TGTGCCAGCAGCTCCGCGGAGGGGCGAGAGCAGTACTTC. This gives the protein CASSSAEGREQYF.

The CDR3 protein is CASSPSGGAGLYEQYF. CDR3 coding DNA: TGCGCCAGCAGTCCTAGCGGGGGGGCCGGGTTATACGAGCAGTACTTC. This chain joins TRBV5-1 and TRBJ2-7; 12 bases line up with TRBD2. With V trimmed by 5 bases and J by 4 bases, 10 bases remained unmatched. From germline, CDR1 is SGHRS and CDR2 YFSETQ. This CDR3 comprises 16 residues.

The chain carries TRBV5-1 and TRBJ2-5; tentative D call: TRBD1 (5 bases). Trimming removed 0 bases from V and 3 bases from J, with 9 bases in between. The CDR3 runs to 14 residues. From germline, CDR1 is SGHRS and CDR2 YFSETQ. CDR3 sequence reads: CASSLEGPEETQYF. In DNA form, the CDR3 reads TGCGCCAGCAGCTTGGAGGGGCCCGAAGAGACCCAGTACTTC.